The entry below gives a single T cell receptor (beta chain) sequence along with its context. The CDR3 is 13 residues long. Germline assignment: CDR1 MNHEY and CDR2 SMNVEV (reference sequence). V shed 4 bases, J shed 4 bases, and the junction held 3 bases outside the gene matches. PCR was performed using 60 Vbeta and 13 Jbeta primers. Produced via immunoSEQ multiplex PCR; TCRdb's table is partial and in-frame only. The table includes 180,000 or so clones, around 77% detected once. The data stem from a study of cytomegalovirus exposure and HLA in healthy donors. Sequenced: PBMCs. V usage is TRBV27 and J usage is TRBJ2-7, with 8 bases identical to TRBD1. This receptor was obtained from a woman younger than 45 in good health and CMV-seropositive. CDR3 nucleotide sequence: TGTGCCAGCAGTTATAGGACAGGGTACGAGCAGTACTTC. It specifies CASSYRTGYEQYF.